The 18 T cell receptor beta chains presented below share a single source sample, sequenced in a study of naive and memory T cell subsets. Both TRBC1 and TRBC2 were covered by a beta constant-region primer of two equimolar oligonucleotides. Each CDR3 protein is one row after TCRdb ran MiXCR on the UMI-ligation and nested PCR reads. The data contain around 90,000 distinct CDR3 sequences, roughly 7% of them singletons. Sequences were obtained from central memory CD4+ T cells from blood. The receptors come from a human donor in good health.

This clonotype was seen repeatedly, ten times or more. The chain links TRBV5-1 to TRBJ2-3; D is unclear. V was pared by 3 bases and J by 2 bases, with 10 bases between. CDR1 and CDR2 from the germline V gene are SGHRS and YFSETQ. This CDR3 region has 14 residues. As DNA, the CDR3 is TGCGCCAGCAGCTCAGGCGTCCTCACAGATACGCAGTATTTT. Its protein product is CASSSGVLTDTQYF.

The sample holds many counts of this clonotype. The rearrangement uses TRBV28 and TRBJ1-2; the D gene is possibly TRBD1 (5 bases). Looked up from germline, CDR1 is MDHEN and CDR2 is SYDVKM. V was pared by 8 bases and J by 5 bases, with 12 bases between. There are 12 residues in the CDR3. The CDR3 DNA follows: TGTGCCAGCTGCCGGGGCGGGTATGGCTACACCTTC. It encodes CASCRGGYGYTF.

The rearrangement joins TRBV7-9 to TRBJ2-1, with 9 bases aligning to TRBD2. The CDR3 runs to 15 residues. CDR1 and CDR2 (germline): SEHNR, FQNEAQ (reference sequence). V was pared by 5 bases and J by 4 bases, with 6 bases of the junction left unmatched. DNA of the CDR3: TGTGCCAGCAGCCGTAGCGGGAGTGTATACAATGAGCAGTTCTTC. Its protein product is CASSRSGSVYNEQFF.

This clonotype appeared a few times. The chain couples TRBV5-5 to TRBJ2-1, with D hard to call. V lost 6 bases and J 2 bases, leaving 15 bases between the germline ends. The CDR3 sequence is 15 residues long. Germline V gives CDR1 SGHKS, CDR2 YYEKEE (reference sequence). CDR3 protein: CASILGRRAYNEQFF. In nucleotides, the CDR3 is TGTGCCAGCATTTTAGGGCGCCGAGCCTACAATGAGCAGTTCTTC.

The chain recombines TRBV19 with TRBJ2-1; D possibly uses TRBD1 or TRBD2 (5 bases each). Germline loops: CDR1 LNHDA, CDR2 SQIVND (reference sequence). The CDR3 is 15 amino acids. Trimming left V 5 bases short and J 0 bases short, with 11 bases between. The DNA of the CDR3 is TGTGCCAGTAGTTGGGGTGGGGGCTCCTACAATGAGCAGTTCTTC. It yields the protein CASSWGGGSYNEQFF.

This clonotype occurred many times. The chain is built from TRBV20-1 and TRBJ1-5; D possibly corresponds to TRBD1 (6 bases). There are 14 residues in the CDR3. Germline assignment: CDR1 DFQATT and CDR2 SNEGSKA (reference sequence). V gave up 7 bases and J gave up 1 base, with 14 bases separating them. Here the CDR3 reads CSGPRDTSNQPQHF. CDR3 coding DNA: TGCAGTGGCCCGCGGGACACCAGCAATCAGCCCCAGCATTTT.

The chain joins TRBV20-1 to TRBJ2-4; D unclear. The CDR3 has 14 residues. Germline assignment: CDR1 DFQATT and CDR2 SNEGSKA (reference sequence). V lost 1 base and J lost 0, with 7 bases in between. CDR3 DNA: TGCAGTGCTAGAGGGGTCGCAGCCAAAAACATTCAGTACTTC. Translating it yields CSARGVAAKNIQYF.

Ten or more counts support this clonotype. The chain uses TRBV29-1 and TRBJ2-5, with a weak D call TRBD2 (6 bases). CDR3 length equals 14 residues. Germline V gene lookup returns CDR1 SQVTM and CDR2 ANQGSEA. Trimming left V 5 bases short and J 4 bases short, with 17 bases between. Here the CDR3 DNA reads TGCAGCGTTCGCCTCGGGGGACTGGGAGAGACCCAGTACTTC. This codes for CSVRLGGLGETQYF.

The chain is built from TRBV14 and TRBJ2-5, with D perhaps being TRBD1 or TRBD2 (5 bases each). Per germline, CDR1 SGHDN and CDR2 FVKESK. The CDR3 loop spans 15 amino acids. With 0 bases removed from V and 3 bases from J, the gap between germline ends came to 11 bases. CDR3 DNA: TGTGCCAGCAGCCAAGATCTAGCAGGGAAAGAGACCCAGTACTTC. Its translation: CASSQDLAGKETQYF.

This chain links TRBV4-2 with TRBJ1-2; possible D gene TRBD1, 6 bases. CDR3 size: 16 residues. Germline assignment: CDR1 LGHNA and CDR2 YNFKEQ. The V end lost 0 bases, the J end lost 3 bases, and 14 bases lay between the germline ends. CDR3 residues: CASSQEVAGDDYGYTF. CDR3 DNA sequence: TGTGCCAGCAGCCAAGAAGTCGCAGGGGACGACTATGGCTACACCTTC.

The chain joins TRBV25-1 to TRBJ2-7; D not certain. In germline, CDR1 is MGHDK, CDR2 SYGVNS. The CDR3 is 11 amino acids. V dropped 4 bases and J dropped 3 bases, with 4 bases sitting between them. CDR3 DNA sequence: TGTGCCAGCAGTGCCCTCTACGAGCAGTACTTC. Translation: CASSALYEQYF.

This clonotype was counted many times. The rearrangement joins TRBV11-2 to TRBJ2-3; D tentatively reads TRBD1 or TRBD2 (6 bases each). The CDR3 sequence is 17 residues long. Germline V gene data show CDR1 as SGHAT and CDR2 as FQNNGV. V was pared by 4 bases and J by 6 bases, with 23 bases between. The CDR3 DNA is TGTGCCAGCAGCTCCCCCTTGGGGGGCCTCAGGCGGGATACGCAGTATTTT. Its protein is CASSSPLGGLRRDTQYF.

This clonotype was seen only a few times. V and J are TRBV5-4 and TRBJ2-3, with D uncertain. In germline, CDR1 is SGHNT, CDR2 YYREEE (reference sequence). Trimming removed 4 bases at V and 10 bases at J, with 10 bases between. The length of the CDR3 is 11 residues. CDR3 coding DNA: TGTGCCAGCAGCCGTGGAATGGCGCAGTATTTT. Amino acids: CASSRGMAQYF.

This clonotype has at least ten counts. CDR3 amino acids: CASSPRTGSRAFF. The CDR3 DNA is TGTGCCAGCAGCCCAAGGACAGGTTCGAGAGCTTTCTTT. The chain uses TRBV7-3 and TRBJ1-1; 7 nucleotides line up with TRBD1. This CDR3 has 13 residues. Germline lookup yields CDR1 SGHTA and CDR2 FQGTGA. J lost 10 bases, V lost 5 bases, and 10 bases had no gene match.

This clonotype was recorded at least ten times. The gene calls are TRBV30 and TRBJ2-1; 12 bases agree with TRBD2. The junction had 4 bases not matched to a gene; V was cut back by 0 bases and J by 7 bases. From germline, CDR1 is GTSNPN and CDR2 SVGIG (reference sequence). The length of the CDR3 is 15 residues. DNA of the CDR3: TGTGCCTGGAGTGTAGGGCTAGCGGGGGGGAATGAGCAGTTCTTC. Its translation: CAWSVGLAGGNEQFF.

The table lists this clonotype with a few counts. This chain joins TRBV5-1 and TRBJ1-1; D may be TRBD1 (6 bases). The CDR3 runs 13 residues. V gave up 7 bases and J gave up 4 bases, with 14 bases separating them. Germline V CDR1 and CDR2: SGHRS, YFSETQ. The CDR3 spells CASHSGGATEAFF. The CDR3 DNA sequence: TGCGCCAGCCACTCCGGGGGGGCCACTGAAGCTTTCTTT.

There are many counts of this clonotype. The chain carries TRBV12-3 or TRBV12-4 and TRBJ2-7; 8 bases map to TRBD1. CDR3 length: 14 amino acids. V was clipped by 5 bases and J by 2 bases; unmatched bases: 5. CDR3 region: CASSPQTGAYEQYF. DNA of the CDR3: TGTGCCAGCAGTCCTCAGACAGGGGCCTACGAGCAGTACTTC.

This clonotype was found a few times. The chain couples TRBV11-3 to TRBJ2-1, with D tentatively TRBD1 (6 bases). V lost 6 bases and J lost 2, with 17 bases in between. Per the germline V gene, CDR1 is SGHNT and CDR2 is YENEEA. This CDR3 has 16 residues. CDR3 in DNA: TGTGCCAGCAGTCATTCAGGGGCCGGGACCTACAATGAGCAGTTCTTC. Translation gives CASSHSGAGTYNEQFF.